This T cell receptor beta chain was captured by sequencing in a study of identical twins. Trimming removed 6 bases at V and 10 bases at J, with 13 bases between. Germline CDR1 MNHEY, CDR2 SVGEGT. The CDR3 runs 13 residues. This clonotype was seen only a few times. TCRdb reprocessed the 5' RACE reads via MiXCR and lists one record per CDR3 protein. The sample records a few hundred thousand distinct CDR3 sequences, roughly an eighth being singletons. The sample also formed part of further work on yellow fever vaccine responses in identical twins.

The sequenced material came from CD4+ T cells sorted from blood. The rearrangement uses TRBV6-2 or TRBV6-3 and TRBJ1-6; D is possibly TRBD1 (5 bases). This clonotype was obtained from a woman in her late teens or twenties in good health. The DNA of the CDR3 is TGTGCCAGCAGACCGGGACGGCAATCACCCCTCCACTTT. It is translated as CASRPGRQSPLHF.